The 20 T cell receptor beta chains presented below share a single source sample, sequenced in a study of blood T cell repertoires in COVID-19. TCRdb's copy holds only in-frame clones and misses some; the assay was immunoSEQ multiplex PCR. The sample carries 150,000 to 200,000 clones, roughly four fifths recorded once. Sequenced sample: peripheral blood. The receptors stem from a woman between 70 and 85 years old with COVID-19, enrolled during active disease.

In its sample, this clone was seen once. The chain employs TRBV5-4 and TRBJ2-7, with D possibly matching TRBD2 (5 bases). This CDR3 is built from 15 residues. Trimming took off 0 bases at V and 4 bases at J, with 14 bases between the two ends. Germline-derived CDR1 and CDR2 are SGHNT and YYREEE (reference sequence). CDR3 region: CASSLDTAAVYEQYF. DNA for the CDR3: TGTGCCAGCAGCTTGGATACAGCGGCCGTGTACGAGCAGTACTTC.

This clone was found a few times. The rearrangement uses TRBV20-1 and TRBJ1-5; D gene unclear. This CDR3 contains 13 residues. The V and J ends lost 3 bases and 6 bases respectively, with 12 bases between them. CDR1 is DFQATT and CDR2 is SNEGSKA in the germline V gene (reference sequence). The CDR3 region is CSASTAGGQPQHF. CDR3 DNA: TGCAGTGCTAGTACGGCAGGTGGTCAGCCCCAGCATTTT.

The chain is built from TRBV5-6 and TRBJ2-1; 10 positions match TRBD2. The trim removed 0 bases at V and 6 bases at J, leaving 9 bases unmatched. CDR1 and CDR2 from the germline V gene are SGHDT and YYEEEE. The CDR3 is 17 residues long. CDR3 sequence (DNA): TGTGCCAGCAGCTTGGTAGGACTAGCGGTTCTAGGCAATGAGCAGTTCTTC. Amino acids: CASSLVGLAVLGNEQFF. Filled out from reference TRBV5-6 and TRBJ2-1, the complete variable domain reads DAGVTQSPTHLIKTRGQQVTLRCSPKSGHDTVSWYQQALGQGPQFIFQYYEEEERQRGNFPDRFSGHQFPNYSSELNVNALLLGDSALYLCASSLVGLAVLGNEQFFGPGTRLTVL.

The V and J genes are TRBV11-2 and TRBJ2-7; no firm D call. V gave up 0 bases and J gave up 0 bases, with 9 bases separating them. This CDR3 is built from 15 residues. Germline CDR1 SGHAT, CDR2 FQNNGV. This CDR3 is CASSLDRGSSYEQYF. The CDR3 DNA reads TGTGCCAGCAGCTTAGACCGCGGTAGCTCCTACGAGCAGTACTTC.

This clone was detected only once. The genes are TRBV7-2 and TRBJ2-7, with TRBD1 matching 8 bases. The germline V gene has CDR1 SGHTA and CDR2 FQGNSA. V was pared by 4 bases and J by 6 bases, with 5 bases of the junction left unmatched. This CDR3 is 13 amino acids long. The CDR3 spells CASSWRTGFEQYF. The CDR3, as DNA: TGTGCCAGCAGCTGGAGGACAGGGTTCGAGCAGTACTTC.

This chain joins TRBV18 and TRBJ1-1, with a weak D call TRBD1 (6 bases). The V end was cut by 2 bases, the J end by 5 bases, with 12 bases between. Looked up from germline, CDR1 is KGHSH and CDR2 is LQKENI. This CDR3 has 14 residues. DNA of the CDR3: TGTGCCAGCTCACCATACGAGGGGGATACTGAAGCTTTCTTT. Amino acid sequence: CASSPYEGDTEAFF. Using reference TRBV18 and TRBJ1-1 for the parts outside the CDR3, the full variable domain is NAGVMQNPRHLVRRRGQEARLRCSPMKGHSHVYWYRQLPEEGLKFMVYLQKENIIDESGMPKERFSAEFPKEGPSILRIQQVVRGDSAAYFCASSPYEGDTEAFFGQGTRLTVV.

This clone showed up just once. The chain recombines TRBV19 with TRBJ1-2, with D unresolved. CDR3 length equals 11 residues. V was shortened by 4 bases and J by 5 bases, with 5 bases between the two germline ends. Germline loops: CDR1 LNHDA, CDR2 SQIVND (reference sequence). CDR3 bases: TGTGCCAGTAGTAAGACATATGGCTACACCTTC. The encoded protein is CASSKTYGYTF.

The chain links TRBV7-9 to TRBJ1-4; D uncertain. The V end lost 0 bases, the J end lost 8 bases, and 13 bases lay between the germline ends. The CDR3 loop spans 15 amino acids. The V gene's germline CDR1 is SEHNR and CDR2 FQNEAQ (reference sequence). In DNA, the CDR3 is TGTGCCAGCAGCTTAGCCCCCCCGGGTGTAGAAAAACTGTTTTTT. Protein product: CASSLAPPGVEKLFF.

In this sample, this clone turned up once. V is TRBV5-1 and J is TRBJ1-4; 7 nucleotides match TRBD1. Germline lookup yields CDR1 SGHRS and CDR2 YFSETQ. The CDR3 consists of 15 residues. With V trimmed by 5 bases and J by 8 bases, 12 bases remained unmatched. CDR3 sequence reads: CASSPEGAAREKLFF. DNA of the CDR3: TGCGCCAGCAGTCCGGAGGGGGCTGCTAGGGAAAAACTGTTTTTT.

V and J are TRBV29-1 and TRBJ2-3, with 8 bases that match TRBD2. V lost 2 bases and J lost 6; bases outside the gene matches: 7. The germline gives CDR1 SQVTM, CDR2 ANQGSEA. This CDR3 has 14 residues. The CDR3 loop reads CSVEPGTRGDTQYF. The DNA for the CDR3 is TGCAGCGTTGAACCCGGGACTAGAGGGGATACGCAGTATTTT.

The V call is TRBV9, the J call TRBJ2-2, with 9 bases that match TRBD2. Trimming cost V 2 bases and J 8 bases; bases outside gene matches: 10. CDR1 SGDLS and CDR2 YYNGEE come from the germline V gene. The CDR3 sequence is 16 residues long. The CDR3 DNA reads as TGTGCCAGCAGCGTTGTAATAGCGGGAGTACAGGGGGAGCTGTTTTTT. This sequence encodes CASSVVIAGVQGELFF. Based on the CDR3 plus reference TRBV9 and TRBJ2-2, the full variable domain is DSGVTQTPKHLITATGQRVTLRCSPRSGDLSVYWYQQSLDQGLQFLIQYYNGEERAKGNILERFSAQQFPDLHSELNLSSLELGDSALYFCASSVVIAGVQGELFFGEGSRLTVL.

V usage is TRBV24-1 and J usage is TRBJ2-1; 11 bases map to TRBD1. Germline CDR1 KGHDR, CDR2 SFDVKD. There are 14 residues in the CDR3. V dropped 7 bases and J dropped 5; count of bases not matched to a gene: 3. The CDR3 DNA sequence: TGTGCCACCAGGGGACAGGGGGTCGACAATGAGCAGTTCTTC. This translates into CATRGQGVDNEQFF.

The chain carries TRBV4-3 and TRBJ2-1; maybe TRBD2 (6 bases). In germline, CDR1 is LGHNA, CDR2 YSLEER. V gave up 3 bases and J gave up 2 bases, with 20 bases separating them. The CDR3 covers 18 residues. CDR3 in amino acids: CASSQATTGRPPYNEQFF. CDR3 DNA sequence: TGCGCCAGCAGCCAGGCCACAACGGGGAGGCCCCCCTACAATGAGCAGTTCTTC.

The chain couples TRBV2 to TRBJ2-6; D gene uncertain. CDR1 is SNHLY, CDR2 FYNNEI, per germline. The CDR3 spans 15 residues. V was cut by 1 base and J by 4 bases, with 8 bases left in between. This chain's CDR3 is CASSEGLTGANVLTF. The CDR3 DNA reads as TGTGCCAGCAGTGAAGGCCTAACGGGGGCCAACGTCCTGACTTTC.

In its sample, this clone was seen a few times. The chain couples TRBV28 to TRBJ1-6; 7 nucleotides match TRBD1. The CDR3 spans 16 residues. CDR1 and CDR2 from the germline V gene are MDHEN and SYDVKM. J lost 5 bases, V lost 3 bases, and 7 bases had no gene match. CDR3 DNA sequence: TGTGCCAGCAGTTTGATGGGCAGGGGGGATAATTCACCCCTCCACTTT. It specifies CASSLMGRGDNSPLHF.

V gene TRBV7-2 combines with J gene TRBJ1-1, with D unresolved. Germline CDR1 is SGHTA and CDR2 is FQGNSA. The V end was cut by 2 bases, the J end by 4 bases, with 8 bases between. This CDR3 is 13 amino acids long. As DNA, the CDR3 is TGTGCCAGCAGCTTACGAGAATCCACTGAAGCTTTCTTT. It specifies CASSLRESTEAFF.

This clone has at least ten counts. The V and J genes are TRBV6-2 or TRBV6-3 and TRBJ2-2, with 7 bases matching TRBD1. Germline V CDR1 and CDR2: MNHEY, SVGEGT. The CDR3 has 16 amino acids. V was pared by 5 bases and J by 4 bases, with 10 bases of the junction left unmatched. The CDR3 is CASSQGDREPTGELFF. CDR3 nucleotides: TGTGCCAGCAGTCAGGGGGACAGAGAACCCACCGGGGAGCTGTTTTTT.

This clone was observed once. V usage is TRBV9 and J usage is TRBJ2-1; D is ambiguous. The germline CDR1 and CDR2 sequences are SGDLS and YYNGEE. Trimming took 0 bases from V and 6 from J, leaving 10 bases between them. This CDR3 is 14 amino acids long. CDR3 residues: CASSVEWASNEQFF. CDR3 bases: TGTGCCAGCAGCGTAGAGTGGGCGAGCAATGAGCAGTTCTTC.

This chain uses TRBV28 with TRBJ1-3; D is unclear. Trimming took off 6 bases at V and 8 bases at J, with 11 bases between the two ends. CDR1 and CDR2 (germline): MDHEN, SYDVKM. The CDR3 is made up of 12 amino acids. The CDR3 DNA follows: TGTGCCAGCAGAGACCCGAGGGACACCATATATTTT. It yields the protein CASRDPRDTIYF.

This clone occurred once. The chain employs TRBV5-1 and TRBJ1-1; tentatively, D is TRBD1 (6 bases). V was clipped by 5 bases and J by 4 bases, with 15 bases between them. CDR1 SGHRS and CDR2 YFSETQ come from the germline V gene. This CDR3 region has 14 residues. DNA of the CDR3: TGCGCCAGCAGTGGTCAGGGAGGGGGCACTGAAGCTTTCTTT. Its translation: CASSGQGGGTEAFF.